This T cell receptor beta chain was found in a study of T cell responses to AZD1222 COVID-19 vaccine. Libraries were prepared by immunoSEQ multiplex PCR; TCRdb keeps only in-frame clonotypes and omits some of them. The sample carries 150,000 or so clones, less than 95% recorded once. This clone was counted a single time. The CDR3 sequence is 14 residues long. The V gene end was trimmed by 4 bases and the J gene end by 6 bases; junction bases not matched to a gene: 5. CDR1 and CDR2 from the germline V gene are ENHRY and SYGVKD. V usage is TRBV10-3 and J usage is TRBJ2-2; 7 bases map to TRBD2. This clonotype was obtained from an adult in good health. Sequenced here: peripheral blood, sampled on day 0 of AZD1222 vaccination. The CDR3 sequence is CAISGREFAGELFF. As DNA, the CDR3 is TGTGCCATCAGTGGGCGGGAGTTCGCCGGGGAGCTGTTTTTT.